The rows below give T cell receptor beta chains drawn from one sample of a study of blood T cell repertoires in COVID-19. The data were produced by immunoSEQ multiplex PCR, yet TCRdb's version contains in-frame clones alone and is incomplete. This table has roughly 260,000 clones, around four fifths appearing once. The sequenced sample was peripheral blood. Receptor source: a woman aged 40 to 50 with active or convalescent COVID-19. CDR3s include the opening cysteine and the closing phenylalanine or tryptophan. D genes are given only for firm matches. Size tells how often a clone was seen (once, few, many) or the class of an expanded clone, and some rows leave it out.

V: TRBV4-1
size: -
J: TRBJ2-1
D: -
CDR3: CASGQSYNEQFF
DNA: TGCGCCAGTGGACAGTCCTACAATGAGCAGTTCTTC

V: TRBV3-1/TRBV3-2
size: -
J: TRBJ1-6
D: -
CDR3: CASSQGGDPYNSPLHF
DNA: TGTGCCAGCAGCCAAGGGGGGGACCCCTATAATTCACCCCTCCACTTT

V: TRBV9
size: many
J: TRBJ1-6
D: -
CDR3: CASSTARSPLHF
DNA: TGTGCCAGCAGCACAGCCAGATCACCCCTCCACTTT

V: TRBV10-3
size: -
J: TRBJ2-1
D: TRBD2
CDR3: CAISESTSGGARDEQFF
DNA: TGTGCCATCAGTGAGTCGACTAGCGGGGGGGCCCGGGATGAGCAGTTCTTC

V: TRBV5-1
size: -
J: TRBJ2-7
D: -
CDR3: CASTGSYEQYF
DNA: TGCGCCAGCACAGGGTCCTACGAGCAGTACTTC

V: TRBV5-4
size: -
J: TRBJ2-2
D: -
CDR3: CASSSGTGELFF
DNA: TGTGCCAGCAGCTCCGGTACCGGGGAGCTGTTTTTT

V: TRBV5-1
size: -
J: TRBJ1-5
D: -
CDR3: CASSLGGGWAQPQHF
DNA: TGCGCCAGCAGCTTGGGGGGGGGCTGGGCTCAGCCCCAGCATTTT

V: TRBV5-6
size: -
J: TRBJ2-5
D: TRBD2
CDR3: CASSRGTSGGETQYF
DNA: TGTGCCAGCAGCCGGGGGACTAGCGGGGGAGAGACCCAGTACTTC

V: TRBV11-2
size: -
J: TRBJ2-2
D: TRBD1
CDR3: CASSPQGPYTGELFF
DNA: TGTGCCAGCAGCCCACAGGGGCCCTACACCGGGGAGCTGTTTTTT

V: TRBV5-1
size: -
J: TRBJ2-5
D: TRBD2
CDR3: CASSSEPERGHKETQYF
DNA: TGCGCCAGCAGCTCGGAGCCGGAGCGGGGGCACAAAGAGACCCAGTACTTC

V: TRBV7-3
size: many
J: TRBJ1-1
D: -
CDR3: CASSPRRGSKAFF
DNA: TGTGCCAGCAGCCCGCGAAGGGGGTCGAAAGCTTTCTTT

V: TRBV5-1
size: -
J: TRBJ1-1
D: TRBD1
CDR3: CASSLTGAIGTEAFF
DNA: TGCGCCAGCAGCTTGACAGGGGCTATTGGCACTGAAGCTTTCTTT

V: TRBV4-1
size: few
J: TRBJ2-3
D: -
CDR3: CASSQALGAGTDTQYF
DNA: TGCGCCAGCAGCCAAGCGTTAGGGGCCGGCACAGATACGCAGTATTTT

V: TRBV4-1
size: -
J: TRBJ1-3
D: TRBD1
CDR3: CASSLDRVSGNTIYF
DNA: TGCGCCAGCAGCCTCGACAGGGTCTCTGGAAACACCATATATTTT

V: TRBV4-1
size: -
J: TRBJ1-4
D: TRBD1
CDR3: CASSQPGQGGEKLFF
DNA: TGCGCCAGCAGCCAACCGGGACAGGGGGGCGAAAAACTGTTTTTT

V: TRBV5-1
size: few
J: TRBJ2-3
D: -
CDR3: CASSPAQGAADTQYF
DNA: TGCGCCAGCAGCCCCGCCCAGGGCGCAGCAGATACGCAGTATTTT

V: TRBV4-1
size: -
J: TRBJ2-5
D: -
CDR3: CASSQDRNSQETQYF
DNA: TGCGCCAGCAGCCAAGATCGGAACAGCCAAGAGACCCAGTACTTC

V: TRBV7-2
size: few
J: TRBJ1-5
D: TRBD1
CDR3: CASSTSRGQGYQPQHF
DNA: TGTGCCAGCAGCACAAGTCGGGGACAGGGGTATCAGCCCCAGCATTTT

V: TRBV7-9
size: -
J: TRBJ2-7
D: -
CDR3: CASTPGNYEQYF
DNA: TGTGCCAGCACCCCAGGGAACTACGAGCAGTACTTC

V: TRBV19
size: once
J: TRBJ1-2
D: TRBD1
CDR3: CASSMDRDSNYGYTF
DNA: TGTGCCAGTAGTATGGACAGGGACTCAAACTATGGCTACACCTTC

V: TRBV5-1
size: -
J: TRBJ2-2
D: TRBD2
CDR3: CASSLHSGGPTTGELFF
DNA: TGCGCCAGCAGCTTACATAGCGGGGGCCCCACCACCGGGGAGCTGTTTTTT

V: TRBV6-5
size: -
J: TRBJ1-2
D: -
CDR3: CASARGGVDYGYTF
DNA: TGTGCCAGCGCCCGTGGAGGGGTTGACTATGGCTACACCTTC

V: TRBV7-7
size: -
J: TRBJ2-7
D: TRBD1
CDR3: CASSSDRGPSYEQYF
DNA: TGTGCCAGCAGCTCGGACAGGGGGCCATCCTACGAGCAGTACTTC

V: TRBV5-6
size: once
J: TRBJ1-1
D: -
CDR3: CASSLSGANTEAFF
DNA: TGTGCCAGCAGCTTGTCAGGGGCGAACACTGAAGCTTTCTTT